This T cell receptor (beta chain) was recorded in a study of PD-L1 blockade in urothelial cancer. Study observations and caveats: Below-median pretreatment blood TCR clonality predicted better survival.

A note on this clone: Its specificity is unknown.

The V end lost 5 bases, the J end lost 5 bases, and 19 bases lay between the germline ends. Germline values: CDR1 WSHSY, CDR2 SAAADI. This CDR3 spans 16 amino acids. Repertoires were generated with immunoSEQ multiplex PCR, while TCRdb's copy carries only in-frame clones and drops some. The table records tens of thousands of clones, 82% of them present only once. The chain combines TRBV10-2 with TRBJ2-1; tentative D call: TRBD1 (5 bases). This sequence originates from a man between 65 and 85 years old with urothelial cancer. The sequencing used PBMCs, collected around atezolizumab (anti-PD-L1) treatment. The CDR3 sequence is CASSPRDREGDNEQFF. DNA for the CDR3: TGCGCCAGCAGTCCAAGAGACCGTGAAGGGGACAATGAGCAGTTCTTC.